This is a list of T cell receptor beta chains from one sample in a study of T cells after yellow fever vaccination. TCRdb reprocessed the 5' RACE reads via MiXCR and lists one record per CDR3 protein. The table records roughly 85,000 distinct CDR3 sequences, about an eighth of them present only once. The sequencing here drew on CD8+ T cells not binding an NS4B(214-222) dextramer, sorted from PBMCs, taken about 20 days after the first yellow fever vaccination. These receptors came from a man between 18 and 35 years old who received the YFV17D yellow fever vaccine. Both conserved end residues are part of each CDR3. The D gene is left open where the match is weak. Clone size is given for some rows only: seen once, a few or many times, or a class if the clone is expanded.

cdr3_nt | cdr3_aa | v_call | d_call | clone_size | j_call
TGCAGCGCCACTACCAGGGGGCATGAGCAGTTCTTC | CSATTRGHEQFF | TRBV20-1 | TRBD1 | . | TRBJ2-1
TGCAGTGCTAGAGTCAAAGCCTACGAGCAGTACTTC | CSARVKAYEQYF | TRBV20-1 | . | . | TRBJ2-7
TGTGCCAGCAGCTTAGCGAGGTCCGCCCCCACAGATACGCAGTATTTT | CASSLARSAPTDTQYF | TRBV7-2 | . | few | TRBJ2-3
TGCAGTGCTAGAGATGGGGGGGAGGGGGAGACCCAGTACTTC | CSARDGGEGETQYF | TRBV20-1 | TRBD2 | many | TRBJ2-5
TGTGCCACCAGTGATTTGTTCACAGATACGCAGTATTTT | CATSDLFTDTQYF | TRBV24-1 | . | . | TRBJ2-3
TGTGCCAGCAGCTTTTTATCCCGTCCCGGGGCTGAAGCTTTCTTT | CASSFLSRPGAEAFF | TRBV7-2 | . | . | TRBJ1-1
TGTGCCAGCAGCCCTAAGGTCCCGGGCCTACAAGAGACCCAGTACTTC | CASSPKVPGLQETQYF | TRBV7-9 | . | few | TRBJ2-5
TGTGCCAGCTCACTGACAGGGCTCCCCGGCTACGAGCAGTACTTC | CASSLTGLPGYEQYF | TRBV18 | TRBD1 | . | TRBJ2-7
TGTGCCAGCAGCCCCATAGGGGCCTACGAGCAGTACTTC | CASSPIGAYEQYF | TRBV5-4 | . | . | TRBJ2-7
TGTGCCACCAGTGATGCGACAGGGGGTAATGAGCAGTTCTTC | CATSDATGGNEQFF | TRBV24-1 | TRBD1 | . | TRBJ2-1
TGTGCCAGCAGCCTGGACATCGATCAGCCCCAGCATTTT | CASSLDIDQPQHF | TRBV7-8 | . | medium-sized | TRBJ1-5
TGTGCCAGCAGCTTAAAGAACTACGAGCAGTACTTC | CASSLKNYEQYF | TRBV7-8 | . | . | TRBJ2-7
TGTGCCAGCAGCTTCGGTCCTAGCACTCAGCCCCAGCATTTT | CASSFGPSTQPQHF | TRBV7-2 | . | many | TRBJ1-5
TGCGCCAGCAGCTTCGGAAGTACGAACACTGAAGCTTTCTTT | CASSFGSTNTEAFF | TRBV5-1 | . | . | TRBJ1-1
TGTGCCAGCAGTTTGAATGTCGGGGGCCCCGGGGATACGCAGTATTTT | CASSLNVGGPGDTQYF | TRBV28 | . | few | TRBJ2-3
TGTGCCAGCAGTTACTCGCTTCTAGCGGGGGGGCAAGATACGCAGTATTTT | CASSYSLLAGGQDTQYF | TRBV6-2/TRBV6-3 | TRBD2 | . | TRBJ2-3
TGTGTCTCACAGGGGAAAGATACGCAGTATTTT | CVSQGKDTQYF | TRBV6-5 | TRBD1 | . | TRBJ2-3
TGCGCCAGCAGAGACGGACAGGGATCTGGAAACACCATATATTTT | CASRDGQGSGNTIYF | TRBV10-2 | TRBD1 | . | TRBJ1-3
TGTGCCAGCAGTCCCTCCCGGCGGGGGGGCCAAGATACGCAGTATTTT | CASSPSRRGGQDTQYF | TRBV6-2/TRBV6-3 | TRBD2 | . | TRBJ2-3
TGCAGTGCTAGAGAACTGACAGGTGTGGTCTATGAGCAGTTCTTC | CSARELTGVVYEQFF | TRBV20-1 | . | few | TRBJ2-1
TGTGCCACCAGCCAAGAGGTCTTGGGACAGATAGGGCAAGAGACCCAGTACTTC | CATSQEVLGQIGQETQYF | TRBV3-1 | TRBD1 | . | TRBJ2-5
TGTGCCAGCAGCCCCGACGGGGAGCAGTTCTTC | CASSPDGEQFF | TRBV13 | . | few | TRBJ2-1
TGTGCCAGCAGTTTTTCAGTAGGGGGCTACAATGAGCAGTTCTTC | CASSFSVGGYNEQFF | TRBV12-3/TRBV12-4 | . | few | TRBJ2-1
TGTGCCAGCAGTTACTCGAACAGGGTGGAGACCCAGTACTTC | CASSYSNRVETQYF | TRBV6-5 | . | few | TRBJ2-5
TGTGCCAGCAGCCAAGAAGGGGGAACCACAGATACGCAGTATTTT | CASSQEGGTTDTQYF | TRBV4-2 | . | . | TRBJ2-3
TGTGCCAGCAGTTTAATGGAAGAGCAGTTCTTC | CASSLMEEQFF | TRBV12-3/TRBV12-4 | . | many | TRBJ2-1
TGTGCCAGCAGTTTAGACAGCACACAAGAGACCCAGTACTTC | CASSLDSTQETQYF | TRBV27 | . | medium-sized | TRBJ2-5
TGTGCCAGCAGCTTTCGGGGATCGAACACCGGGGAGCTGTTTTTT | CASSFRGSNTGELFF | TRBV5-5 | . | . | TRBJ2-2
TGCGCCAGCAGCCCCCGGACAGCGAGTAATTCACCCCTCCACTTT | CASSPRTASNSPLHF | TRBV4-3 | . | few | TRBJ1-6
TGTGCTTCTGCCGGGGGCGAGCAGTACTTC | CASAGGEQYF | TRBV10-3 | . | . | TRBJ2-7
TGTGCCAGCAGTTTATACCCCCAGGGAGGCCATGAGCAGTTCTTC | CASSLYPQGGHEQFF | TRBV27 | . | . | TRBJ2-1
TGTGCCAGCAGCTCGGGGACAGGTAGAGATACGCAGTATTTT | CASSSGTGRDTQYF | TRBV5-4 | TRBD1 | few | TRBJ2-3
TGTGCCAGCAGTTTAAGATCGAACACCGGGGAGCTGTTTTTT | CASSLRSNTGELFF | TRBV12-3/TRBV12-4 | . | few | TRBJ2-2
TGTGCCAGCAGCTTGGTGGGATTAGCCAAAAACATTCAGTACTTC | CASSLVGLAKNIQYF | TRBV5-5 | . | many | TRBJ2-4
TGTGCCAGCAGCTTGGAAGGAGGTTATAGCAATCAGCCCCAGCATTTT | CASSLEGGYSNQPQHF | TRBV5-5 | . | . | TRBJ1-5
TGTGCCAGCAGTTGGGCGGGGAACACTGAAGCTTTCTTT | CASSWAGNTEAFF | TRBV6-5 | . | many | TRBJ1-1
TGTGCCACCAGCAGAGAAAACACTGAAGCTTTCTTT | CATSRENTEAFF | TRBV15 | . | few | TRBJ1-1
TGTGCCAGCAGCGTCCTCAGGACGTCTGAGCAGTTCTTC | CASSVLRTSEQFF | TRBV9 | . | many | TRBJ2-1
TGTGCCAGCAGCGGGACAGGGGCCTTGAACACTGAAGCTTTCTTT | CASSGTGALNTEAFF | TRBV5-6 | TRBD1 | . | TRBJ1-1
TGCGCCAGCAGCCAAGTTCCCCAGCCAAACTCCTACGAGCAGTACTTC | CASSQVPQPNSYEQYF | TRBV4-1 | . | few | TRBJ2-7
TGCGCCAGCAGCCAAGACACCTCGGGCTACAATGAGCAGTTCTTC | CASSQDTSGYNEQFF | TRBV4-3 | . | . | TRBJ2-1
TGTGCCAGCAGTATGCCCGGAGGGGAGCTGTTTTTT | CASSMPGGELFF | TRBV28 | . | . | TRBJ2-2
TGTGCCAGCAGCTTAAATTCCTCCCTGAGCTCCTACAATGAGCAGTTCTTC | CASSLNSSLSSYNEQFF | TRBV7-9 | . | . | TRBJ2-1
TGTGCCAGCAGCTCCCGGGACAGGGACAACAATGAGCAGTTCTTC | CASSSRDRDNNEQFF | TRBV7-6 | TRBD1 | few | TRBJ2-1
TGCAGCGTTGTTGTTGGCGGGGAGCTGTTTTTT | CSVVVGGELFF | TRBV29-1 | . | . | TRBJ2-2
TGTGCCAGCAGAATAGCGATAGAGACCCAGTACTTC | CASRIAIETQYF | TRBV12-3/TRBV12-4 | . | many | TRBJ2-5
TGCAGTGCTAGACAGGGCAGGGGCACTGAAGCTTTCTTT | CSARQGRGTEAFF | TRBV20-1 | . | few | TRBJ1-1
TGCGCCAGCAGCTTGGGGAAGGGACGGAACACTGAAGCTTTCTTT | CASSLGKGRNTEAFF | TRBV5-1 | . | many | TRBJ1-1
TGTGCCAGCAGCCTCAACAGGGCCGAGCAGTACTTC | CASSLNRAEQYF | TRBV13 | . | . | TRBJ2-7
. | CASSLGGQGDLNTGSCFF | TRBV5-1 | . | . | TRBJ2-2
TGTGCCAGCAGCCCAGCGGTCCGGCCAGGGGGCTCGTACGAGCAGTACTTC | CASSPAVRPGGSYEQYF | TRBV7-9 | TRBD1 | . | TRBJ2-7
TGCGCCAGCAGCCAAGGTTTGGGAGGGATCGGTTCACCCCTCCACTTT | CASSQGLGGIGSPLHF | TRBV4-1 | . | . | TRBJ1-6